This TCR beta chain was recovered during a study of blood T cell repertoires in COVID-19. Profiled with immunoSEQ multiplex PCR; TCRdb holds only in-frame clones, not every one. The data hold over 35,000 clones, with about 86% observed a single time. This receptor was taken from a human donor with acute or convalescent COVID-19. The donor label of this sample is uncertain. The sample taken for sequencing was peripheral blood.

This chain's CDR3 is CASTAARADSPLHF. The CDR3 DNA reads as TGTGCCAGCACCGCCGCCAGGGCTGATTCACCCCTCCACTTT. The chain couples TRBV28 to TRBJ1-6, with D possibly matching TRBD1 (5 bases). The V gene lost 7 bases and the J gene lost 8 bases, with 15 bases spanning the gap. The CDR3 spans 14 residues. The germline CDR1 and CDR2 sequences are MDHEN and SYDVKM.